Sequencing of this T cell receptor beta chain was carried out in a study of CD8 T cells in Susac syndrome. Findings and caveats of the study: The study's TCR sequencing and HLA analysis drew on a certain number of individuals. That number was acknowledged as relatively small.

The CDR3 contains 12 residues. V dropped 3 bases and J dropped 7; count of bases not matched to a gene: 1. Germline V gene data show CDR1 as LGHDT and CDR2 as YNNKEL (reference sequence). As to this clonotype: As yet, its antigen is unknown.

Sequencing of TCR beta was performed on blood CD8+ and CD4+ T cells. Reverse transcription of roughly 0.5 to 1 ug RNA was performed with random hexamers. Multiplex PCR with immunoSEQ amplified the TCR beta CDR3 across 54 Vbeta and 13 Jbeta. TCRdb reprocessed the immunoSEQ multiplex PCR reads via MiXCR and lists one record per CDR3 protein. This sample carries 200,000 to 250,000 distinct CDR3 sequences, about 93% of them seen once, and the ten largest clones take about 0.15%. This TCR came from a human donor with multiple sclerosis. This rearrangement joins TRBV3-1 to TRBJ1-1; 8 bases align to TRBD1. The specimen sequenced was CD8+ T cells from PBMCs. The CDR3 loop reads CASSHDRGEAFF. CDR3 nucleotides: TGTGCCAGCAGCCACGACAGGGGTGAAGCTTTCTTT. The full variable domain, rest sourced from reference TRBV3-1 and TRBJ1-1, is DTAVSQTPKYLVTQMGNDKSIKCEQNLGHDTMYWYKQDSKKFLKIMFSYNNKELIINETVPNRFSPKSPDKAHLNLHINSLELGDSAVYFCASSHDRGEAFFGQGTRLTVV.